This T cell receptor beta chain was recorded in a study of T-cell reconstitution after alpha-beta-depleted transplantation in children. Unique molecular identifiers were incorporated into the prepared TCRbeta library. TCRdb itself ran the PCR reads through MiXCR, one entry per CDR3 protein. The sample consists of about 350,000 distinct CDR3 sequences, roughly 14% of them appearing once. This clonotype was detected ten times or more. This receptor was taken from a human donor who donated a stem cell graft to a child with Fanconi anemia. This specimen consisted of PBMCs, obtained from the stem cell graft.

This CDR3 is CASSTTPGTDNTEAFF. The CDR3 coding sequence is TGTGCCAGCAGCACCACCCCCGGGACAGATAACACTGAAGCTTTCTTT. The V gene is TRBV7-9, the J gene TRBJ1-1, with 7 bases fitting TRBD1. This CDR3 is built from 16 residues. Trimming took 5 bases from V and 2 from J; bases not matched to a gene: 11. Germline-derived CDR1 and CDR2 are SEHNR and FQNEAQ (reference sequence).